A selection of T cell receptor beta chains follows, all from one sample in a study of OX40 agonist ivuxolimab in advanced cancers. Sequenced by immunoSEQ multiplex PCR; TCRdb stores in-frame clones only, minus some. The sample holds around 80,000 clones, 75% to 95% seen once. Sequences were derived from CD4+ or CD8+ T cells sorted from blood, sampled in a trial of the OX40 agonist ivuxolimab. The receptors come from an adult with an advanced solid tumor such as melanoma, head and neck, liver or kidney cancer. Each CDR3 is given with its conserved first and last residue. The order of the fields is CDR3 protein, CDR3 DNA, clone size, J gene, V gene, D gene. A D gene is named only where the DNA matches it firmly. Size tells how often a clone was seen (once, few, many) or the class of an expanded clone, and some rows leave it out.

CDR3: CASSLQGSANEKLFF
DNA: TGTGCCAGCAGCTTACAGGGTTCGGCTAATGAAAAACTGTTTTTT
size: -
J: TRBJ1-4
V: TRBV28
D: -

CDR3: CASSPPNIGYGYTF
DNA: TGTGCCAGCTCACCACCTAATATTGGGTATGGCTACACCTTC
size: -
J: TRBJ1-2
V: TRBV18
D: -

CDR3: CASAQTSGRPDTQYF
DNA: TGTGCCAGTGCGCAGACTAGCGGGAGACCAGATACGCAGTATTTT
size: once
J: TRBJ2-3
V: TRBV19
D: TRBD2

CDR3: CASITPGTDTQYF
DNA: TGTGCCAGCATCACCCCGGGCACAGATACGCAGTATTTT
size: -
J: TRBJ2-3
V: TRBV28
D: -

CDR3: CASSFRGGTNEKLFF
DNA: TGTGCCAGCAGCTTCAGGGGGGGTACTAATGAAAAACTGTTTTTT
size: -
J: TRBJ1-4
V: TRBV7-9
D: TRBD1

CDR3: CASSANPNQPQHF
DNA: TGTGCCAGCAGTGCGAACCCTAATCAGCCCCAGCATTTT
size: -
J: TRBJ1-5
V: TRBV6-4
D: -

CDR3: CASSFTGGNQPQHF
DNA: TGTGCCAGCAGCTTCACAGGGGGCAATCAGCCCCAGCATTTT
size: -
J: TRBJ1-5
V: TRBV5-6
D: TRBD1

CDR3: CASSPLGTAAGETQYF
DNA: TGTGCCAGCTCACCCCTCGGGACGGCGGCGGGAGAGACCCAGTACTTC
size: once
J: TRBJ2-5
V: TRBV18
D: -

CDR3: CASRRAAGTKDNNEQFF
DNA: TGTGCCAGCAGAAGAGCCGCAGGGACTAAGGATAACAATGAGCAGTTCTTC
size: -
J: TRBJ2-1
V: TRBV11-2
D: TRBD2

CDR3: CASSLGLKDGYTF
DNA: TGTGCCAGCAGTCTGGGCCTCAAGGACGGCTACACCTTC
size: -
J: TRBJ1-2
V: TRBV28
D: -

CDR3: CASSLQGLGIRGPQHF
DNA: TGTGCCAGTAGTCTACAGGGTTTAGGTATCAGAGGGCCCCAGCATTTT
size: -
J: TRBJ1-5
V: TRBV19
D: -

CDR3: CASSGGTSGVIYEQYF
DNA: TGTGCCAGCAGCGGGGGGACTAGCGGGGTCATCTACGAGCAGTACTTC
size: -
J: TRBJ2-7
V: TRBV5-4
D: TRBD2

CDR3: CASSVGLAGVDEQFF
DNA: TGTGCCAGCAGCGTGGGACTAGCGGGTGTAGATGAGCAGTTCTTC
size: -
J: TRBJ2-1
V: TRBV9
D: TRBD2

CDR3: CASGFLAGAPSFNANEQFF
DNA: TGTGCTAGTGGTTTCCTAGCGGGAGCCCCCTCTTTTAATGCGAATGAGCAGTTCTTC
size: -
J: TRBJ2-1
V: TRBV12-5
D: TRBD2

CDR3: CASSLAASGSSSYNEQFF
DNA: TGTGCCAGCAGCTTAGCGGCTAGCGGGAGTTCGTCCTACAATGAGCAGTTCTTC
size: -
J: TRBJ2-1
V: TRBV7-2
D: TRBD2

CDR3: CASSEDSMNTEAFF
DNA: TGTGCCAGCAGTGAAGATAGCATGAACACTGAAGCTTTCTTT
size: -
J: TRBJ1-1
V: TRBV28
D: -

CDR3: CASSELNIQYF
DNA: TGTGCCAGCAGTGAGCTGAACATTCAGTACTTC
size: -
J: TRBJ2-4
V: TRBV6-1
D: -

CDR3: CASSQEFIGRQETQYF
DNA: TGTGCCAGCAGCCAAGAATTTATAGGCAGACAAGAGACCCAGTACTTC
size: -
J: TRBJ2-5
V: TRBV4-2
D: -

CDR3: CASKDSRLNYGYTF
DNA: TGTGCCAGTAAGGACAGCCGGCTTAACTATGGCTACACCTTC
size: few
J: TRBJ1-2
V: TRBV19
D: -

CDR3: CASSLPQVSKNIQYF
DNA: TGTGCCAGCTCACTGCCACAGGTCTCCAAAAACATTCAGTACTTC
size: -
J: TRBJ2-4
V: TRBV18
D: -

CDR3: CASSFLRDKFSGYTF
DNA: TGTGCCAGCAGTTTCCTCCGGGACAAGTTTTCTGGCTACACCTTC
size: -
J: TRBJ1-2
V: TRBV27
D: -

CDR3: CASTGTYLSYEQYF
DNA: TGTGCCAGCACCGGGACGTACCTTTCCTACGAGCAGTACTTC
size: -
J: TRBJ2-7
V: TRBV28
D: -

CDR3: CASSLGGAGANVLTF
DNA: TGTGCCAGCAGCTTAGGGGGTGCTGGGGCCAACGTCCTGACTTTC
size: few
J: TRBJ2-6
V: TRBV5-6
D: -

CDR3: CASSYRGLAEAFF
DNA: TGTGCCAGCAGTTACAGGGGGCTGGCTGAAGCTTTCTTT
size: once
J: TRBJ1-1
V: TRBV6-5
D: TRBD1

CDR3: CASSLRGRPGSSYEQYF
DNA: TGTGCCAGCAGCCTTCGGGGCCGACCGGGAAGCTCCTACGAGCAGTACTTC
size: -
J: TRBJ2-7
V: TRBV7-2
D: -

CDR3: CASSLYGTVGRNEQYF
DNA: TGTGCCAGCAGTTTATACGGGACAGTTGGGAGGAACGAGCAGTACTTC
size: -
J: TRBJ2-7
V: TRBV28
D: -

CDR3: CASSTPGQLIGDYGYTF
DNA: TGTGCCAGCAGCACTCCGGGACAGTTAATAGGGGACTATGGCTACACCTTC
size: -
J: TRBJ1-2
V: TRBV7-9
D: TRBD1

CDR3: CASSLVSRVYEQYF
DNA: TGCGCCAGCAGCTTGGTATCCAGGGTTTACGAGCAGTACTTC
size: -
J: TRBJ2-7
V: TRBV5-1
D: -

CDR3: CASSSTSGRAWETQYF
DNA: TGTGCCAGCAGTTCCACTAGCGGGAGGGCCTGGGAGACCCAGTACTTC
size: -
J: TRBJ2-5
V: TRBV27
D: TRBD2

CDR3: CASSSTGGLGDTQYF
DNA: TGTGCCAGCAGCTCAACAGGAGGGCTAGGAGATACGCAGTATTTT
size: once
J: TRBJ2-3
V: TRBV7-9
D: -

CDR3: CASSPDWSGSSYEQYF
DNA: TGTGCCAGCAGCCCGGACTGGAGTGGGTCCTCCTACGAGCAGTACTTC
size: once
J: TRBJ2-7
V: TRBV11-2
D: -

CDR3: CAWSAGTGLFSGNTIYF
DNA: TGTGCCTGGAGTGCCGGGACAGGGCTTTTCTCTGGAAACACCATATATTTT
size: -
J: TRBJ1-3
V: TRBV30
D: TRBD1

CDR3: CASSLSGPYNEQFF
DNA: TGTGCCAGCAGCTTGTCGGGCCCCTACAATGAGCAGTTCTTC
size: -
J: TRBJ2-1
V: TRBV11-3
D: -

CDR3: CASSQGGGGPQLLFF
DNA: TGCGCCAGCAGCCAAGGGGGAGGGGGCCCGCAATTACTGTTTTTT
size: -
J: TRBJ1-4
V: TRBV4-3
D: TRBD1